This T cell receptor (beta chain) is drawn from a study of blood T cell repertoires in COVID-19. TCRdb keeps only in-frame clones here, not all; method: immunoSEQ multiplex PCR. The table has 60,000 to 70,000 clones, 82% seen once; the top ten hold roughly 6.7%. This receptor was obtained from a man in his 60s with acute or convalescent COVID-19. The sample was peripheral blood.

CDR3 region: CASSEVAGKNNEQFF. The CDR3 nucleotides read TGTGCCAGCAGTGAGGTAGCGGGGAAGAACAATGAGCAGTTCTTC. This chain links TRBV6-1 with TRBJ2-1; 8 bases align to TRBD2. The CDR3 spans 15 residues. Germline assignment: CDR1 MNHNS and CDR2 SASEGT. V was pared by 3 bases and J by 5 bases, with 6 bases of the junction left unmatched.